This TCR beta chain comes out of a study of cytomegalovirus exposure and HLA in healthy donors. The study's findings and limits: Likely technical artifact: a cluster of highly shared sequence variants. From TCR beta sequences, most subjects' HLA-A and HLA-B alleles were reportedly predicted accurately. Association with HLA alleles at 0.05 false discovery rate was found for approximately 18,000 TCR beta sequences in a later analysis.

Researchers ran the PCR with 60 Vbeta and 13 Jbeta primers. Authors' analysis steps: An analysis that came later counted 70 million to 100 million unique TCR beta chains, approximately 10 million shared. Libraries were prepared by immunoSEQ multiplex PCR; TCRdb keeps only in-frame clonotypes and omits some of them. The DNA was the basis for D and trimming; V, J and clone size are from that table. The table shows 150,000 to 160,000 clones, with over 75% occurring only once. V gave up 4 bases and J gave up 0 bases; unmatched junction bases: 4. The CDR3 covers 16 residues. Germline V gene sequence: CDR1 MNHNS, CDR2 SASEGT. About this clone itself: The target antigen is unknown.

V gene TRBV6-1 combines with J gene TRBJ2-1, with 9 positions matching TRBD2. The sequencing sample was made of PBMCs. This TCR came from a woman aged 40-49 years in good health and CMV-seropositive. The CDR3 nucleotides read TGTGCCAGCAGTGCTAGCGGGATGAGCTCCTACAATGAGCAGTTCTTC. Translated, it gives CASSASGMSSYNEQFF.